This record covers a single T cell receptor (beta chain). This record belongs to a study of shared clonotypes between healthy human individuals. Assay: immunoSEQ multiplex PCR; the TCRdb copy retains only in-frame clones and omits some. Of millions of clones in the sample, 85% to 95% were seen once. V lost 2 bases and J 4 bases, leaving 8 bases between the germline ends. In germline, CDR1 is SQVTM, CDR2 ANQGSEA. The CDR3 is made up of 13 amino acids. Sequenced sample: naive CD4+ T cells sorted from blood. The subset was: CD45RA+ positively selected. The gene calls are TRBV29-1 and TRBJ2-2; possibly TRBD1 or TRBD2 for D (5 bases each). The clonotype originates from a man between 18 and 35 years old in good health. DNA of the CDR3: TGCAGCGTTGAACAGAGGGGCACCGGGGAGCTGTTTTTT. Translation gives CSVEQRGTGELFF.